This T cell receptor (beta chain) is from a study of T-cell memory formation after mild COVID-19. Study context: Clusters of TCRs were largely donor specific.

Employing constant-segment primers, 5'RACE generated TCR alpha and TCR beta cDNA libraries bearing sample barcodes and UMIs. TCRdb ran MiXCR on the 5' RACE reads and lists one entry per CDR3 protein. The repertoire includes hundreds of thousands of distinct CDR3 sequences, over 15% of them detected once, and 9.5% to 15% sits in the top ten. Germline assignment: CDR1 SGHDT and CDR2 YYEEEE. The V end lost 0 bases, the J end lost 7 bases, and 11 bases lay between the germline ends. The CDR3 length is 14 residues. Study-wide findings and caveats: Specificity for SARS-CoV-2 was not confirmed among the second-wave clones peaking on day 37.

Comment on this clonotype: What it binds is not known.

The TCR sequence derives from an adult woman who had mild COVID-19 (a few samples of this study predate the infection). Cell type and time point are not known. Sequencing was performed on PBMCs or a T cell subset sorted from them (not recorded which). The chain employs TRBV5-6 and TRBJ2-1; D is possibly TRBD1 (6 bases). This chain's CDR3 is CASSLVSGENEQFF. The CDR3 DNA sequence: TGTGCCAGCAGCTTGGTGTCAGGGGAAAATGAGCAGTTCTTC.